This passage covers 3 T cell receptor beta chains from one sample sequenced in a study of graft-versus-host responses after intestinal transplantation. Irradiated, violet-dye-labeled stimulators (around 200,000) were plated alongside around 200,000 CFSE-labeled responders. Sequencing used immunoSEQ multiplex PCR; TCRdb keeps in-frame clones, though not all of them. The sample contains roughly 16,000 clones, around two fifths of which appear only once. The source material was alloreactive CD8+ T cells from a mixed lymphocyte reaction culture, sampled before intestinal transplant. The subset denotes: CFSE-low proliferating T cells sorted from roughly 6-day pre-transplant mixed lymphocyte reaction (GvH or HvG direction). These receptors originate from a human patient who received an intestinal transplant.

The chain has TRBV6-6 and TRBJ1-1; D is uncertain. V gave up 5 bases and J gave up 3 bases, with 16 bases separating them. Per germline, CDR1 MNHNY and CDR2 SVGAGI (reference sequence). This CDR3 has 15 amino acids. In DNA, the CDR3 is TGTGCCAGCAGTGAGAGTTGGGAGGAAGACACTGAAGCTTTCTTT. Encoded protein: CASSESWEEDTEAFF.

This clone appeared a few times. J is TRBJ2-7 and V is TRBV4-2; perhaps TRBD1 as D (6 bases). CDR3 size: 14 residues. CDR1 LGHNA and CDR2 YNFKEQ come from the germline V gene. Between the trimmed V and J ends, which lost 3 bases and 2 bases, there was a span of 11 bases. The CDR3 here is CASSQETGTYEQYF. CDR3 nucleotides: TGTGCCAGCAGCCAGGAGACAGGAACCTACGAGCAGTACTTC.

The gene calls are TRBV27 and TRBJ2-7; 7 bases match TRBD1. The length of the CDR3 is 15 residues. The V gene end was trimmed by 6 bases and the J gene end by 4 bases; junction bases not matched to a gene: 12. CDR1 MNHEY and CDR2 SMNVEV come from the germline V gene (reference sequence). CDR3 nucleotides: TGTGCCAGCAGCCTACAGGGGACGCTACCTTACGAGCAGTACTTC. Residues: CASSLQGTLPYEQYF.